Listed below are T cell receptor beta chains from one sample, sequenced in a study of cytomegalovirus exposure and HLA in healthy donors. The repertoire was sequenced with immunoSEQ multiplex PCR; TCRdb's copy has only in-frame clones and lacks some. Among some 240,000 clones listed, around 80% were seen once. The specimen was PBMCs. These TCRs come from a male donor in good health and CMV-seronegative. CDR3s leave out the opening cysteine and the closing phenylalanine or tryptophan. Fields, in order: V gene, J gene, CDR3 protein.

TRBV15	TRBJ1-5	ATSRERGRNQPQH
TRBV13	TRBJ2-7	ASSAGAYEQY
TRBV27	TRBJ2-7	ASSHRGPYEQY
TRBV30	TRBJ1-5	AWSTKASNQPQH
TRBV14	TRBJ1-2	ASSPRSRAGYT
TRBV19	TRBJ2-2	ASSIKPGNTGELF
TRBV6-5	TRBJ1-1	ASRDSKEAF
TRBV15	TRBJ1-5	ATSRVGGVSNQPQH
TRBV5-4	TRBJ1-2	ASSTGQDGYT
TRBV28	TRBJ2-6	ASSLNSLHSGANVLT
TRBV29-1	TRBJ1-2	SVEGQGGPAGYT
TRBV14	TRBJ1-4	ASSQEIQIKKNEKLF
TRBV21-1	TRBJ1-1	ASSKDVKSEAF
TRBV4-1	TRBJ1-5	ASSQVQGTNQPQH
TRBV5-3	TRBJ2-1	ARSLRRQGSAQGVYNEQF
TRBV5-1	TRBJ2-7	ASSSRGQGDSYEQY
TRBV7-3	TRBJ2-2	ASSPSGRVPGELF
TRBV5-1	TRBJ2-7	ASSSGQSYEQY
TRBV5-1	TRBJ1-2	ASSDRVDRGYGYT
TRBV19	TRBJ2-1	ASSMDRANEQF
TRBV5-8	TRBJ1-2	ASSLETGGISFGYT
TRBV28	TRBJ1-5	ASTFSGGSNQPQH
TRBV6-6	TRBJ2-7	ASRQRESYEQY
TRBV27	-	ASSLSGTNYEQY
TRBV6-6	TRBJ1-2	ASSSQNLRQGGYT
TRBV7-9	TRBJ1-1	ASSPRSDRVNTEAF
TRBV9	TRBJ1-3	ASSVSGVRSGNTIY
TRBV5-5	TRBJ1-4	ASSFGATNEKLF
TRBV7-3	TRBJ2-7	ASSLGQGYGEQY
TRBV10-1	TRBJ1-2	ASTPRNYGYT
TRBV18	TRBJ2-2	ASSPTESNTGELF
TRBV5-6	TRBJ1-2	ASSLGQPAGYT
TRBV7-8	TRBJ1-2	ASSLAQVGQPGYGYT
TRBV28	TRBJ2-7	ASGPGHTERDTD
TRBV28	TRBJ1-2	ANRNPGFLGGYT
TRBV15	TRBJ2-2	ATSGQLRYTGELF
TRBV5-1	TRBJ1-1	ASMSGTEAF
TRBV7-6	TRBJ2-7	ASSLGKGVGYEQY
TRBV5-1	TRBJ2-7	ASSPRDRQVYEQY
TRBV2	TRBJ2-7	ASSRTTSSYEQY
TRBV4-2	TRBJ2-7	ASSQASSGRSSEQY
TRBV7-9	-	ASSSTSGRAGDEQY
TRBV19	TRBJ1-5	ASKDRARSNQPQH